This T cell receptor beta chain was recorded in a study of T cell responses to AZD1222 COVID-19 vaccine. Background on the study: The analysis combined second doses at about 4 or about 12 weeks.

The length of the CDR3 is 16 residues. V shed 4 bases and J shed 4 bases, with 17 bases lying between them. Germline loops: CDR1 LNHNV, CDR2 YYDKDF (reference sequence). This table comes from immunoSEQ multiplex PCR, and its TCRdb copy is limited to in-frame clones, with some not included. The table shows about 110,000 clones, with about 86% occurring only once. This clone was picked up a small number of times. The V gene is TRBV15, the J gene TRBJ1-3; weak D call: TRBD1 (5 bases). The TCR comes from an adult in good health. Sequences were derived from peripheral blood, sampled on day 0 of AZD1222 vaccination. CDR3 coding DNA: TGTGCCACCAGCACCCAACCGGGCAGGGCGGGAAACACCATATATTTT. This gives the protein CATSTQPGRAGNTIYF.